What follows is one T cell receptor beta chain and its context. Its cognate antigen has yet to be identified. The record has no base qualities; no much larger clone is one base away. The label giving this sample's time point can be read as: after dendritic cell vaccination, including at tumor progression/relapse. Selection of patients required sufficient residual fresh-frozen tumor tissue and over two years of available survival data. Molecular status otherwise varied across the glioblastoma patients, but none of them carried an isocitrate dehydrogenase mutation. PBMC were collected before vaccination, two weeks after the third vaccination, and at tumor progression if tumor progression occurred. Genomic DNA was extracted with the Qiagen DNeasy Blood extraction Kit. This sample was taken from a study of glioma-infiltrating T cells after dendritic cell vaccination (dated by TCRdb to between 2015 and 2016). Describing the broader study: A cohort of 15 glioblastoma patients from Phase I and II dendritic cell vaccination trials was included, of whom 9 were newly diagnosed and 6 had recurrent disease. Patients received autologous tumor lysate-pulsed dendritic cell vaccination between the early 2000s and the early 2010s. To make the vaccine, monocyte-derived dendritic cells were cultured for under eight days with IL-4 and GM-CSF and then pulsed overnight with autologous tumor lysate. Each patient got three intradermal injections of the dendritic cell vaccine, spaced at biweekly intervals, in the arm below the axilla. Deep sequencing of TCR beta CDR3 regions was used to quantify tumor-infiltrating lymphocyte content and compare tumor and blood repertoires in dendritic cell-vaccinated glioblastoma patients. Survival after dendritic cell vaccination was correlated with TCR sequencing metrics, such as TIL content and the overlap between tumor and blood repertoires. Results and caveats for the whole study, not just this receptor: No direct relationship between TCR clonality and survival was found, suggesting a diverse polyclonal response may matter. Higher estimated pretreatment TIL content predicted longer time to progression and overall survival after dendritic cell vaccination. The three-group TCR overlap response model was described as speculative and requiring prospective validation. The cohort was small and heterogeneous, few patients had complete blood and tumor sets, and even fewer had initial-recurrent tumor pairs.

Using the immunoSEQ assay, TCRB CDR3 regions were amplified from roughly 2.2 micrograms of genomic DNA, or from all available DNA when less than that was on hand. The multiplex PCR relied on 60 forward primers for TCR V beta segments and 13 reverse primers for J beta segments. To estimate the number of reads per starting template, synthetic control templates were added to each sample at limiting dilution. Sequencing produced 87 bp reads on the Illumina HiSeq System. The source study handled its data this way. PCR and sequencing errors were removed by merging closely related sequences with a nearest neighbor algorithm. TCR overlap was measured as the percentage of unique tumor TCR beta sequences also present in the same patient's peripheral blood. Held by TCRdb, this immuneACCESS table contains in-frame sequences only and omits some clones. Under half of the omission traces to an unresolved V gene where checked; the cause of the rest is unknown. The DNA gave D and trimming, while V, J and clone size come from that table. Recorded for this sample are tens of thousands of clones; 75% to 90% of them occurred a single time. 2.1% of the sample is held by the ten biggest clonotypes.

The germline V gene sets CDR1 to MNHNS and CDR2 to SASEGT. Spanning cysteine to phenylalanine, the CDR3 consists of 15 amino acids. Only the CDR3 DNA stays, 45 bases, in frame from base 1. The junction shows trimming of 2 bases on V and 4 bases on J, and the gene matches do not reach 2 bases of it. The TCR originated in a human donor with glioblastoma. Sample: blood, taken after dendritic cell vaccination. The chain is made from TRBV6-1 and TRBJ1-2; TRBD1 matches 12 bases in the middle. The DNA reads as follows: TGTGCCAGCAGTGAACCGGGACAGGGGGCCTATGGCTACACCTTC. Its protein reads: CASSEPGQGAYGYTF.